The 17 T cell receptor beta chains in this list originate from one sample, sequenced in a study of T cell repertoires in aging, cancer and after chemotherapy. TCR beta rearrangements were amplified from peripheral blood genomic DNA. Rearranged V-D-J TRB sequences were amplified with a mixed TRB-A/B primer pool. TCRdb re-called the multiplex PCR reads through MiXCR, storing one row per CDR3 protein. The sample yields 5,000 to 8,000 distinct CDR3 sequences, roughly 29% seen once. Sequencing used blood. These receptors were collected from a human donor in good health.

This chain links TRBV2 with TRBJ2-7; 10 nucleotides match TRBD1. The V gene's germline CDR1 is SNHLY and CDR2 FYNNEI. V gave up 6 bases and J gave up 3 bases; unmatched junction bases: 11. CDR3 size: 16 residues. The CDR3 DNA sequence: TGTGCCAGCAGACCGGGACAGGGGACGACCTTCTACGAGCAGTACTTC. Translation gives CASRPGQGTTFYEQYF.

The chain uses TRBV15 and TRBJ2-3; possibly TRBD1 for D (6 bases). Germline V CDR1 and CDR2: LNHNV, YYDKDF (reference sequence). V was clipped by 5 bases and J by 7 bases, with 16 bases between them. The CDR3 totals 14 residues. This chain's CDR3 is CATSQGQYQNTQYF. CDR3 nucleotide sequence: TGTGCCACCAGCCAGGGGCAGTATCAGAATACGCAGTATTTT. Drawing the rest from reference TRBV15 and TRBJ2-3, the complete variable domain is DAMVIQNPRYQVTQFGKPVTLSCSQTLNHNVMYWYQQKSSQAPKLLFHYYDKDFNNEADTPDNFQSRRPNTSFCFLDIRSPGLGDTAMYLCATSQGQYQNTQYFGPGTRLTVL.

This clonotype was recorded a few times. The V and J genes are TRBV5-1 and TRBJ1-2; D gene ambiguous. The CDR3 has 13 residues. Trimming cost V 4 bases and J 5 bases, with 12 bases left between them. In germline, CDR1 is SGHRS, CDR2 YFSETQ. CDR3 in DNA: TGCGCCAGCAGCGCAGGAGATTATTATGGCTACACCTTC. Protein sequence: CASSAGDYYGYTF.

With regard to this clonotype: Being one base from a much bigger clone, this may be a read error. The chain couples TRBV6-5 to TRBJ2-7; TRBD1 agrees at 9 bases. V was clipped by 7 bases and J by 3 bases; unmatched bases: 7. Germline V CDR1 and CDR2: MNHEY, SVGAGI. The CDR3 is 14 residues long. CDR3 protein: CASTPGTGFYEQYF. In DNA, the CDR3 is TGTGCCAGCACTCCCGGGACAGGGTTCTACGAGCAGTACTTC.

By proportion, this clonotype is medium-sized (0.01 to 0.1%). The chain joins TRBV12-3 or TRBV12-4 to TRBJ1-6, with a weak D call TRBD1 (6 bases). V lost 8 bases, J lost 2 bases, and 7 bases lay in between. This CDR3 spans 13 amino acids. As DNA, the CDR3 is TGTGCCAGCCGACAGGCCTATAATTCACCCCTCCACTTT. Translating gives CASRQAYNSPLHF.

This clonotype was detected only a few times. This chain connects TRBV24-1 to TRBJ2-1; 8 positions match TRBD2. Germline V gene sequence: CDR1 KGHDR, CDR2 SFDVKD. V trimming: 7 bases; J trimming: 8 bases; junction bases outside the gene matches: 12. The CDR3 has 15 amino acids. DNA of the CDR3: TGTGCCACCAGCGGCGGGACTAGGCTTTGGTATGAGCAGTTCTTC. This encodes CATSGGTRLWYEQFF.

The CDR3 sequence: CASSYLSAGPTQYF. Written as DNA, the CDR3 is TGTGCCAGCAGTTACTTGTCAGCGGGACCTACGCAGTATTTT. The chain is built from TRBV6-5 and TRBJ2-3; 7 bases are shared with TRBD2. After removal of 1 base from V and 8 bases from J, the junction contained 6 bases not matched to a gene. Looked up from germline, CDR1 is MNHEY and CDR2 is SVGAGI. The length of the CDR3 is 14 residues.

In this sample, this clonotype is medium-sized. The CDR3 DNA follows: TGCAGTGCTAGATATAGCGGAACCCAAGAGACCCAGTACTTC. This sequence encodes CSARYSGTQETQYF. The chain recombines TRBV20-1 with TRBJ2-5; a weak D match, TRBD2 (6 bases). The germline V and J ends were trimmed by 2 bases and 1 base, with 11 bases remaining between them. Germline CDR1 is DFQATT and CDR2 is SNEGSKA (reference sequence). The CDR3 consists of 14 residues.

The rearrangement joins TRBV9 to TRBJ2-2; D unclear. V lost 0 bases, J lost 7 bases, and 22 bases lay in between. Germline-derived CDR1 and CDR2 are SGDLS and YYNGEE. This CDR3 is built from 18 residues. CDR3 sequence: CASSVGDRPFAIFGELFF. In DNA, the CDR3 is TGTGCCAGCAGCGTAGGCGATAGGCCGTTTGCGATTTTCGGGGAGCTGTTTTTT.

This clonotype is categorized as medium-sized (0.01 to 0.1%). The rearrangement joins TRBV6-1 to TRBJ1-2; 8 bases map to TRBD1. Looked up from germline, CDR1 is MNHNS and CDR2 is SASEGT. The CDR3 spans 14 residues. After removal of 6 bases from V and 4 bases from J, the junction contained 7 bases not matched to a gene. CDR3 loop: CASRLGQGAYGYTF. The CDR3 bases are TGTGCCAGCAGATTAGGCCAGGGGGCCTATGGCTACACCTTC.

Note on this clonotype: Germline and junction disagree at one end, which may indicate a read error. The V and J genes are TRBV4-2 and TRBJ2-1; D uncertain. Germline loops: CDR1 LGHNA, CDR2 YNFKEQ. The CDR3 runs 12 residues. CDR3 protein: CASSQDNNEQFF. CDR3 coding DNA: TGCGCCAGCAGCCAAGATAACAATGAGCAGTTCTTC.

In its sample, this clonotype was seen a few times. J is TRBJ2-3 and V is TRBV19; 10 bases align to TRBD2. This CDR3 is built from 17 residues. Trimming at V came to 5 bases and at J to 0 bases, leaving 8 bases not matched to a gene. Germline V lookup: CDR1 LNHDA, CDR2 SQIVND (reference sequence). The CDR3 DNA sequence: TGTGCCAGTAGTCTGGGACTAGCGATCACTAGCACAGATACGCAGTATTTT. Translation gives CASSLGLAITSTDTQYF.

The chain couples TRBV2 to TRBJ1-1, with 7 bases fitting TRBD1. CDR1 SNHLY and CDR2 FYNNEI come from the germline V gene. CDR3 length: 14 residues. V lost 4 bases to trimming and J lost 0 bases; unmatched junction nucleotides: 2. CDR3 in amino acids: CASSVDRVNTEAFF. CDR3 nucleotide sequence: TGTGCCAGCAGTGTTGACAGGGTGAACACTGAAGCTTTCTTT. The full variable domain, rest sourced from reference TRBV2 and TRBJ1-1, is EPEVTQTPSHQVTQMGQEVILRCVPISNHLYFYWYRQILGQKVEFLVSFYNNEISEKSEIFDDQFSVERPDGSNFTLKIRSTKLEDSAMYFCASSVDRVNTEAFFGQGTRLTVV.

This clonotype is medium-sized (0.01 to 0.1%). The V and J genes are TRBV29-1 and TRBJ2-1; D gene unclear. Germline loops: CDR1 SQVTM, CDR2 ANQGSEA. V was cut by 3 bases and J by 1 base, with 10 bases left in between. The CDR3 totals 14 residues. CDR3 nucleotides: TGCAGCGTTGAGACTGTTAGATCCTACAATGAGCAGTTCTTC. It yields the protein CSVETVRSYNEQFF.

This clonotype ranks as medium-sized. CDR3 protein: CASSLGPGLVNTEAFF. For the CDR3, the DNA is TGTGCCAGCAGCTTAGGTCCGGGATTGGTGAACACTGAAGCTTTCTTT. V and J are TRBV7-6 and TRBJ1-1, with no clear D. Germline loops: CDR1 SGHVS, CDR2 FNYEAQ. The V gene lost 1 base and the J gene lost 0 bases, with 12 bases spanning the gap. CDR3 length: 16 residues.

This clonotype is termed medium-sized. For the CDR3, the DNA is TGTGCCAGCAACAATATTAGGACAGGGACTTACTTC. It encodes CASNNIRTGTYF. The chain is built from TRBV11-2 and TRBJ2-5; 8 positions match TRBD1. This CDR3 region has 12 residues. J was trimmed by 14 bases and V by 7 bases; bases with no gene match: 12. Germline values: CDR1 SGHAT, CDR2 FQNNGV.

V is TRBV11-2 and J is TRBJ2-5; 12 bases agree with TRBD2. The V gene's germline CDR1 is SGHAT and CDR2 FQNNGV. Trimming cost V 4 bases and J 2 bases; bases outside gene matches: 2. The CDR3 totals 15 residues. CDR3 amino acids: CASSSGLAGQETQYF. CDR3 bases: TGTGCCAGCAGCTCTGGACTAGCGGGACAAGAGACCCAGTACTTC.